One sample yielded the 32 T cell receptor beta chains listed below, sequenced in a study of shared clonotypes between healthy human individuals. The method was immunoSEQ multiplex PCR; TCRdb's version includes in-frame clones alone and lacks a portion of them. Of about 2.1 million clones listed, about 94% are singletons. Cells designated naive CD8 were CD45RO-negative and were positively selected for CCR7, with terminally differentiated effector memory CD45RA+ cells excluded. The source material was naive CD8+ T cells from PBMCs. The receptor set was obtained from a man aged 18-30 years in good health. Some clones in this sample may be carry-over from other donors' samples.

This rearrangement joins TRBV28 to TRBJ1-2; a possible D gene is TRBD1 (6 bases). Trimming cost V 9 bases and J 5 bases, with 25 bases left between them. The CDR3 sequence is 16 residues long. Per germline, CDR1 MDHEN and CDR2 SYDVKM. The CDR3 DNA sequence: TGTGCCAGTCTTGGGGGCAGGGGTCCCGCATGGTATGGCTACACCTTC. It specifies CASLGGRGPAWYGYTF.

The chain uses TRBV11-2 and TRBJ2-7; D is undetermined. From germline, CDR1 is SGHAT and CDR2 FQNNGV. The CDR3 extends over 14 amino acids. V dropped 0 bases and J dropped 3 bases, with 9 bases sitting between them. In DNA form, the CDR3 reads TGTGCCAGCAGCTTAGAGGCCACCTACTACGAGCAGTACTTC. Residues: CASSLEATYYEQYF.

This clone occurred once. Other DNA sequences from this sample encode an identical CDR3 as well. The genes are TRBV19 and TRBJ2-7; 7 positions agree with TRBD1. The CDR3 is 12 amino acids. The J segment lost 3 bases and the V segment lost 5 bases, leaving 1 base of the junction unmatched. Germline V gene lookup returns CDR1 LNHDA and CDR2 SQIVND (reference sequence). The CDR3 DNA reads as TGTGCCAGTAGTGACAGGGACTACGAGCAGTACTTC. Protein: CASSDRDYEQYF.

V is TRBV19 and J is TRBJ2-2, with TRBD2 identical over 8 bases. Germline V gene sequence: CDR1 LNHDA, CDR2 SQIVND (reference sequence). CDR3 length: 15 residues. J gave up 6 bases and V 6 bases, and 9 bases lay outside the gene matches. CDR3 loop: CASRMKREKPGELFF. In DNA, the CDR3 is TGTGCCAGTAGGATGAAGCGGGAGAAGCCCGGGGAGCTGTTTTTT.

This rearrangement joins TRBV7-9 to TRBJ2-7; D remains ambiguous. Germline loops: CDR1 SEHNR, CDR2 FQNEAQ (reference sequence). The CDR3 contains 10 residues. Trimming stripped 3 bases from V and 5 bases from J, with 2 bases between. CDR3 sequence: CASSFDEQYF. CDR3 coding DNA: TGTGCCAGCAGCTTCGACGAGCAGTACTTC.

This chain uses TRBV28 with TRBJ2-7, with 7 bases fitting TRBD1. The ends lost 4 bases at V and 9 bases at J; junction bases unmatched: 21. The CDR3 loop spans 17 amino acids. Per the germline V gene, CDR1 is MDHEN and CDR2 is SYDVKM. The CDR3: CASSSPLSDRTTHGQYF. The CDR3 DNA reads TGTGCCAGCAGTTCCCCCCTCTCGGACAGGACCACCCACGGGCAGTACTTC.

The V gene is TRBV28, the J gene TRBJ2-1; 8 positions match TRBD2. The CDR3 covers 18 residues. The trim removed 5 bases at V and 5 bases at J, leaving 17 bases unmatched. CDR1 is MDHEN and CDR2 is SYDVKM in the germline V gene. The chain's CDR3 is CASSRPRWGSGKNNEQFF. CDR3 coding DNA: TGTGCCAGCAGTCGGCCCCGCTGGGGTAGCGGGAAAAACAATGAGCAGTTCTTC. The complete variable domain, with remaining parts taken from reference TRBV28 and TRBJ2-1, reads DVKVTQSSRYLVKRTGEKVFLECVQDMDHENMFWYRQDPGLGLRLIYFSYDVKMKEKGDIPEGYSVSREKKERFSLILESASTNQTSMYLCASSRPRWGSGKNNEQFFGPGTRLTVL.

The chain's CDR3 is CASGRIAEAFF. The CDR3, as DNA: TGTGCCAGCGGTCGGATCGCTGAAGCTTTCTTT. This rearrangement joins TRBV2 to TRBJ1-1; D is undetermined. Germline V gene lookup returns CDR1 SNHLY and CDR2 FYNNEI. Trimming cost V 8 bases and J 6 bases, with 10 bases left between them. The CDR3 runs 11 residues.

The rearrangement uses TRBV27 and TRBJ2-1, with D maybe TRBD2 (6 bases). Germline V gene lookup returns CDR1 MNHEY and CDR2 SMNVEV (reference sequence). V lost 1 base to trimming and J lost 0 bases, with 10 bases between them. The length of the CDR3 is 16 residues. The CDR3 nucleotides read TGTGCCAGCAGTTTATTAGCGGATAGCTCCTACAATGAGCAGTTCTTC. This translates into CASSLLADSSYNEQFF.

The V and J genes are TRBV9 and TRBJ1-1; no clear D gene. The V gene's germline CDR1 is SGDLS and CDR2 YYNGEE. The CDR3 is 13 amino acids. V was trimmed by 6 bases and J by 1 base, leaving 10 bases between them. In DNA form, the CDR3 reads TGTGCCAGCAAGGGCGGAAAGAACACTGAAGCTTTCTTT. It specifies CASKGGKNTEAFF.

CDR3: CASSPGPWTYEQYF. CDR3 nucleotides: TGTGCCAGCAGCCCAGGACCTTGGACCTACGAGCAGTACTTC. The V call is TRBV7-9, the J call TRBJ2-7; the D is unclear. This CDR3 contains 14 residues. CDR1 and CDR2 from the germline V gene are SEHNR and FQNEAQ (reference sequence). V gave up 5 bases and J gave up 2 bases, with 13 bases separating them.

The chain employs TRBV28 and TRBJ2-7; the match to TRBD2 covers 10 bases. CDR3 length: 16 residues. Germline lookup yields CDR1 MDHEN and CDR2 SYDVKM. After removal of 2 bases from V and 3 bases from J, the junction contained 7 bases not matched to a gene. This chain's CDR3 is CASSLLAGEAHYEQYF. For the CDR3, the DNA is TGTGCCAGCAGTTTACTAGCGGGAGAGGCCCACTACGAGCAGTACTTC.

The chain uses TRBV30 and TRBJ2-5; the D is unclear. Gene TRBJ2-7 matches the end of the DNA better, so the J call may be wrong. The CDR3 length is 13 residues. Germline CDR1 reads GTSNPN; CDR2 reads SVGIG (reference sequence). CDR3 in DNA: TGTGCCTGGAGGACTCTTAGCTCCTACGAGCAGTACTTC. It translates to CAWRTLSSYEQYF.

On this clone itself: Different DNA sequences within this sample yield the same CDR3. This sequence joins TRBV27 and TRBJ2-7; D is ambiguous. Trimming left V 3 bases short and J 1 base short, with 7 bases between. The CDR3 length is 13 residues. The V gene's germline CDR1 is MNHEY and CDR2 SMNVEV (reference sequence). The CDR3 loop is CASSFTDSYEQYF. The CDR3 DNA is TGTGCCAGCAGTTTTACAGATTCCTACGAGCAGTACTTC.

The rearrangement uses TRBV11-2 and TRBJ2-2; 7 nucleotides match TRBD2. The CDR3 is made up of 15 amino acids. From germline, CDR1 is SGHAT and CDR2 FQNNGV. V trimming: 4 bases; J trimming: 9 bases; junction bases outside the gene matches: 11. Written as DNA, the CDR3 is TGTGCCAGCAGCTCCCGGGGGGATCCGGGGAGGGAGCTGTTTTTT. Translated: CASSSRGDPGRELFF. The entire variable domain, with the rest obtained from reference TRBV11-2 and TRBJ2-2, is as follows: EAGVAQSPRYKIIEKRQSVAFWCNPISGHATLYWYQQILGQGPKLLIQFQNNGVVDDSQLPKDRFSAERLKGVDSTLKIQPAKLEDSAVYLCASSSRGDPGRELFFGEGSRLTVL.

Note on this clone: Other DNA sequences from this sample encode an identical CDR3 as well. The chain is built from TRBV27 and TRBJ2-7; D gene uncertain. Germline lookup yields CDR1 MNHEY and CDR2 SMNVEV (reference sequence). V lost 4 bases, J lost 1 base, and 8 bases lay in between. The length of the CDR3 is 13 residues. Written as DNA, the CDR3 is TGTGCCAGCAGTTCCCTTCTTTCCTACGAGCAGTACTTC. Its protein product is CASSSLLSYEQYF.

The chain employs TRBV7-9 and TRBJ2-7; 7 positions agree with TRBD1. CDR1 and CDR2 (germline): SEHNR, FQNEAQ (reference sequence). The CDR3 extends over 14 amino acids. The J segment lost 0 bases and the V segment lost 8 bases, leaving 7 bases of the junction unmatched. The CDR3 DNA is TGTGCCAGCTCGGGACAGAAGAGCTCCTACGAGCAGTACTTC. Translating gives CASSGQKSSYEQYF.

In DNA, the CDR3 is TGTGCCAGCACCACAGGGGCTTGGAATCAGCCCCAGCATTTT. Its protein is CASTTGAWNQPQHF. V and J are TRBV28 and TRBJ1-5, with 7 bases fitting TRBD1. The J segment lost 4 bases and the V segment lost 7 bases, leaving 7 bases of the junction unmatched. Germline V lookup: CDR1 MDHEN, CDR2 SYDVKM. The CDR3 extends over 14 amino acids.

The V and J genes are TRBV4-1 and TRBJ2-1, with D possibly matching TRBD2 (6 bases). Per germline, CDR1 MGHRA and CDR2 YSYEKL. There are 16 residues in the CDR3. Between the trimmed V and J ends, which lost 4 bases and 5 bases, there was a span of 18 bases. In DNA form, the CDR3 reads TGCGCCAGCAGCCCCCCGAGGCGGGAAGTGGACAATGAGCAGTTCTTC. Protein: CASSPPRREVDNEQFF.

This chain uses TRBV9 with TRBJ1-2; D unclear. Germline CDR1 SGDLS, CDR2 YYNGEE. V was shortened by 0 bases and J by 4 bases, with 10 bases between the two germline ends. This CDR3 has 14 amino acids. CDR3 residues: CASSVGRITYGYTF. Here the CDR3 DNA reads TGTGCCAGCAGCGTAGGAAGAATTACCTATGGCTACACCTTC.

V usage is TRBV18 and J usage is TRBJ1-2, with D unresolved. Germline CDR1 and CDR2: KGHSH and LQKENI. There are 14 residues in the CDR3. V was shortened by 8 bases and J by 7 bases, with 20 bases between the two germline ends. This CDR3 reads CASNDFGEPGGYTF. The CDR3 nucleotides read TGTGCCAGCAACGACTTCGGGGAGCCTGGTGGCTACACCTTC.

This clone was recorded once. The chain joins TRBV27 to TRBJ1-1; D remains unclear. Germline V lookup: CDR1 MNHEY, CDR2 SMNVEV (reference sequence). The CDR3 loop spans 12 amino acids. Trimming cost V 8 bases and J 4 bases, with 11 bases left between them. CDR3 loop: CASGLRTTEAFF. The CDR3 DNA is TGTGCCAGCGGCCTCCGTACCACTGAAGCTTTCTTT.

The V call is TRBV27, the J call TRBJ2-1; 12 nucleotides align to TRBD2. The CDR3 runs 15 residues. Germline CDR1 reads MNHEY; CDR2 reads SMNVEV (reference sequence). Trimming at V came to 5 bases and at J to 9 bases, leaving 8 bases not matched to a gene. CDR3 coding DNA: TGTGCCAGCAGTCCAGAACTAGCGGGAGGAACTGAGCAGTTCTTC. Protein sequence: CASSPELAGGTEQFF.

This chain joins TRBV4-2 and TRBJ1-1, with a possible D match to TRBD1 (5 bases). The V gene lost 7 bases and the J gene lost 0 bases, with 12 bases spanning the gap. The CDR3 has 14 amino acids. Looked up from germline, CDR1 is LGHNA and CDR2 is YNFKEQ. CDR3 residues: CASNLGELNTEAFF. The CDR3 DNA reads TGTGCCAGCAACCTAGGGGAGTTGAACACTGAAGCTTTCTTT.

The chain uses TRBV4-2 and TRBJ2-7; D ambiguous. V was pared by 0 bases and J by 4 bases, with 7 bases between. The CDR3 has 13 amino acids. The germline gives CDR1 LGHNA, CDR2 YNFKEQ. As DNA, the CDR3 is TGTGCCAGCAGCCAAGATTTTGGTTACGAGCAGTACTTC. Amino acid sequence: CASSQDFGYEQYF.

The chain uses TRBV25-1 and TRBJ2-2, with unresolved D. There are 16 residues in the CDR3. The V gene lost 1 base and the J gene lost 0 bases, with 9 bases spanning the gap. The germline V gene encodes CDR1 MGHDK and CDR2 SYGVNS. This chain's CDR3 is CASSEWKRPNTGELFF. The CDR3 DNA reads TGTGCCAGCAGTGAATGGAAGAGACCGAACACCGGGGAGCTGTTTTTT. Based on the CDR3 plus reference TRBV25-1 and TRBJ2-2, the full variable domain is EADIYQTPRYLVIGTGKKITLECSQTMGHDKMYWYQQDPGMELHLIHYSYGVNSTEKGDLSSESTVSRIRTEHFPLTLESARPSHTSQYLCASSEWKRPNTGELFFGEGSRLTVL.

The rearrangement links TRBV5-4 to TRBJ2-3, with D possibly TRBD2 on 5 matching bases. The CDR3 sequence is 15 residues long. Germline lookup yields CDR1 SGHNT and CDR2 YYREEE (reference sequence). V gave up 4 bases and J gave up 1 base, with 13 bases separating them. The CDR3 loop is CASSPGLGRTDTQYF. CDR3 nucleotides: TGTGCCAGCAGCCCAGGACTGGGCCGCACAGATACGCAGTATTTT.

The genes are TRBV9 and TRBJ1-2; D possibly corresponds to TRBD1 (6 bases). Germline-derived CDR1 and CDR2 are SGDLS and YYNGEE. The CDR3 runs 17 residues. The ends were cut back, 3 bases at V and 0 bases at J, with 18 bases in the middle. The CDR3 DNA sequence: TGTGCCAGCAGCGCCTGGGGACGGGGGGCCGCTAACTATGGCTACACCTTC. Translated, it gives CASSAWGRGAANYGYTF.

The chain is built from TRBV10-3 and TRBJ2-3, with D possibly matching TRBD2 (6 bases). The CDR3 has 13 residues. In germline, CDR1 is ENHRY, CDR2 SYGVKD. Trimming left V 10 bases short and J 0 bases short, with 11 bases between. For the CDR3, the DNA is TGTGCCACGGGGGAACGCAGCACAGATACGCAGTATTTT. Its translation is CATGERSTDTQYF.

The rearrangement uses TRBV9 and TRBJ2-7, with 11 positions matching TRBD1. Germline CDR1 reads SGDLS; CDR2 reads YYNGEE. J lost 5 bases, V lost 4 bases, and 5 bases had no gene match. CDR3 length equals 14 residues. The CDR3 region is CASSRGQGAHEQYF. The DNA for the CDR3 is TGTGCCAGCAGCCGCGGACAGGGGGCCCACGAGCAGTACTTC.

The CDR3 DNA is TGCGCCAGCACAGGCTCGGTGAACACTGAAGCTTTCTTT. Its protein is CASTGSVNTEAFF. This chain joins TRBV10-2 and TRBJ1-1; D not resolved. The CDR3 is made up of 13 amino acids. V shed 7 bases and J shed 0 bases, with 9 bases lying between them. Germline values: CDR1 WSHSY, CDR2 SAAADI.

V and J are TRBV27 and TRBJ2-4; possible D gene TRBD2, 6 bases. Germline V gene lookup returns CDR1 MNHEY and CDR2 SMNVEV (reference sequence). V was pared by 0 bases and J by 3 bases, with 12 bases between. This CDR3 is built from 16 residues. CDR3 residues: CASSLSGGGSKNIQYF. In nucleotides, the CDR3 is TGTGCCAGCAGTTTATCGGGGGGTGGGAGCAAAAACATTCAGTACTTC.